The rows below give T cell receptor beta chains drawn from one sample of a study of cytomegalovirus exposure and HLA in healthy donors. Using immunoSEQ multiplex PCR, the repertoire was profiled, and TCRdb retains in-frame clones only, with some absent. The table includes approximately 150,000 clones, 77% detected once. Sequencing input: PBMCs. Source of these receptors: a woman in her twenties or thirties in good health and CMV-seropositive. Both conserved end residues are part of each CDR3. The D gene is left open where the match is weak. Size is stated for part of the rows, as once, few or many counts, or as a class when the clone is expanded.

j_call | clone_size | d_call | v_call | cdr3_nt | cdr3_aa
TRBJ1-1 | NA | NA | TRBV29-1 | TGCAGCGCCGACCCTTGGCGGGGCGGGAACACTGAAGCTTTCTTT | CSADPWRGGNTEAFF
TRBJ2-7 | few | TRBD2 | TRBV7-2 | TGTGCCAGCAGCCCGGGGACTAGCGGATACGAGCAGTACTTC | CASSPGTSGYEQYF
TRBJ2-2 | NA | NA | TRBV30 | TGTGCCTGGAGCGGTTCCGGGGAGCTGTTTTTT | CAWSGSGELFF
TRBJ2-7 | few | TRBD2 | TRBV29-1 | TGCAGCGTCAGGACTACTAGCGACTCCTACGAGCAGTACTTC | CSVRTTSDSYEQYF
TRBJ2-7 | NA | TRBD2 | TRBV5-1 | TGCGCCAGCAGCTCGGCTAGCGGGAGTTACGAGCAGTACTTC | CASSSASGSYEQYF
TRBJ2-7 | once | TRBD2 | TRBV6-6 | TGTGCCAGCTCATACCCCGGGAGGGCGGGGGAGCAGTACTTC | CASSYPGRAGEQYF
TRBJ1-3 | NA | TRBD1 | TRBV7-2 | TGTGCCAGCAGCCCAGGGACAGTCGGAAACACCATATATTTT | CASSPGTVGNTIYF
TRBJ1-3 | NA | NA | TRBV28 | TGTGCCAGTACCCCCGCGCCTGGAAACACCATATATTTT | CASTPAPGNTIYF
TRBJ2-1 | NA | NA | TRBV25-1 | TGTGCCAGCAGTGACCCTAAAGCGGACAGCCGCTCCTACAATGAGCAGTTCTTC | CASSDPKADSRSYNEQFF
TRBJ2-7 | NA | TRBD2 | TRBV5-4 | TGTGCCAGCAGCCCGGGACTAGCGATTACCTACGAGCAGTACTTC | CASSPGLAITYEQYF
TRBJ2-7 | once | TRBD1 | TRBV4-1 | TGCGCCAGCAGCCATTTGGGGGGACAGGGATTCCACGAGCAGTACTTC | CASSHLGGQGFHEQYF
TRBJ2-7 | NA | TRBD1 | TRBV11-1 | TGTGCCAGCAGCTTTGACAGGGCCCTCTACGAGCAGTACTTC | CASSFDRALYEQYF
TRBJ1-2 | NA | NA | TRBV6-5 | TGTGCCAGCAGTTACGCGGGGCAAGGGGGCTACACCTTC | CASSYAGQGGYTF
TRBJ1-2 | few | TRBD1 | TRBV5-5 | TGTGCCAGCAGCTTGGGGACAGGGCCGGACGATGGCTACACCTTC | CASSLGTGPDDGYTF
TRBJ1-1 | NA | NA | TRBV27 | TGTGCCAGCGGCCGCTCTGAAGCTTTCTTT | CASGRSEAFF
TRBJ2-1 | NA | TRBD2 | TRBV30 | TGTGCCTGGAGTGATAGCGGGCGAAGGAATGAGCAGTTCTTC | CAWSDSGRRNEQFF
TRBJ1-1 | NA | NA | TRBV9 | TGTGCCAGCAGCGAAGGGGATATCACTGAAGCTTTCTTT | CASSEGDITEAFF
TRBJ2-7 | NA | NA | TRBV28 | TGTGCCAGCAGTTTAATTCAGGACTCCTACGAGCAGTACTTC | CASSLIQDSYEQYF
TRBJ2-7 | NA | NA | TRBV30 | TGTGCCTGGAGTCGGAGCTTGACTAGAGACTACGAGCAGTACTTC | CAWSRSLTRDYEQYF
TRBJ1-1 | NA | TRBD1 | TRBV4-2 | TGTGCCAGCAGCCGAGGACCAGACAGGGGGAATATAGCTGAAGCTTTCTTT | CASSRGPDRGNIAEAFF
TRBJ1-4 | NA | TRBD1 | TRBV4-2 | TGTGCCAGCAGCCAGGAAACGGGACAGGGGTGGTTTGGTGAAAAACTGTTTTTT | CASSQETGQGWFGEKLFF
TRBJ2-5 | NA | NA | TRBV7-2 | TGTGCCAGCAGCTTAGCGGAGATCCAAGAGACCCAGTACTTC | CASSLAEIQETQYF
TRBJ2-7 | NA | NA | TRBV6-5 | TGTGCCAGCAGTTACACCTACCAATCCCAGGGCGAGCAGTACTTC | CASSYTYQSQGEQYF
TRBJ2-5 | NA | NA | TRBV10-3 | TGTGCCATCAGCGCCAGCCAAGAGACCCAGTACTTC | CAISASQETQYF
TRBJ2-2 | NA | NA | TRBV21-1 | TGTGCCAGCAGCATACGGGGAACCGGGGAGCTGTTTTTT | CASSIRGTGELFF
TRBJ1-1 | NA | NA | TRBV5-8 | TGTGCCAGCAGCTTGGGGACTGGGGGCGGTGGTGAAGCTTTCTTT | CASSLGTGGGGEAFF
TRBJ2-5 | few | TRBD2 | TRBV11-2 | TGTGCCAGCAGCCTCGGAAGAGGCGGGAGGTATCAAGAGACCCAGTACTTC | CASSLGRGGRYQETQYF
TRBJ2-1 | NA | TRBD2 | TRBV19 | TGTGCCAGTAGTATAGCCCGAGGGCTAGCGGAGTACAATGAGCAGTTCTTC | CASSIARGLAEYNEQFF
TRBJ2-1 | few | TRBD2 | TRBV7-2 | TGTGCCAGCAGCTTAGTAAATGGCGGGAGCAATGAGCAGTTCTTC | CASSLVNGGSNEQFF
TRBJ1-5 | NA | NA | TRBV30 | TGTGCCTGGAGTCCGCGGGGCAGGGTCAATCAGCCCCAGCATTTT | CAWSPRGRVNQPQHF
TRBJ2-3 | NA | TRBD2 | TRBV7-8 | TGTGCCAGCAGCTTAGCGGCTAGCGGGAGAACAGATACGCAGTATTTT | CASSLAASGRTDTQYF
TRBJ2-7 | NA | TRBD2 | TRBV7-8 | TGTGCCAGCAGCTTAGCGGGAGGGCCCTACGAGCAGTACTTC | CASSLAGGPYEQYF
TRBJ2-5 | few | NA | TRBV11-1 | TGTGCCAGCAGCTTGGTGGGAGGTCCCCGGGGCCAAGAGACCCAGTACTTC | CASSLVGGPRGQETQYF
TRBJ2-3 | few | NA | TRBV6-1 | TGTGCCAGCAGTGACCCAACTAGTGTGGGGATCACAGATACGCAGTATTTT | CASSDPTSVGITDTQYF
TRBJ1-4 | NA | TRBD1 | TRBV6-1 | TGTGCCAGCAGACAGACAGGGTGGGATGAAAAACTGTTTTTT | CASRQTGWDEKLFF
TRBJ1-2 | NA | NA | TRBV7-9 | TGTGCCAGCAGCCGACCAGAGGGATTCTATGGCTACACCTTC | CASSRPEGFYGYTF
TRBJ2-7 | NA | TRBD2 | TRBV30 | TGTGCCTGGAGTGGACTCCTCTTCCGGGAGGACTCCTACGAGCAGTACTTC | CAWSGLLFREDSYEQYF